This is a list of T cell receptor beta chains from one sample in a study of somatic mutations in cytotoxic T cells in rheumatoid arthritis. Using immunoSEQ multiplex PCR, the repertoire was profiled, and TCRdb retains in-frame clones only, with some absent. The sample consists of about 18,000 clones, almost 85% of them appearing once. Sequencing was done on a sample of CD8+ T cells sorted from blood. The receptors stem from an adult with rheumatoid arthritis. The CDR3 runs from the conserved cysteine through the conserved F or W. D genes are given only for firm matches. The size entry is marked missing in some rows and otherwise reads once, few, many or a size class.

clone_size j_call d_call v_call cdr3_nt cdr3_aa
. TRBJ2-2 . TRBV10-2 TGCGCCACGTCCCTGTGGCGGGCGACCGGGGAGCTGTTTTTT CATSLWRATGELFF
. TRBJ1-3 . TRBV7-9 TGTGCCAGCAGCTTATCACAGGACTATGGAAACACCATATATTTT CASSLSQDYGNTIYF
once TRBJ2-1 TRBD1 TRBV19 TGTGCCAGTAGTCCCGACAGGGGTGTGGAGAATGAGCAGTTCTTC CASSPDRGVENEQFF
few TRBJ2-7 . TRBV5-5 TGTGCCAGCCTTGGATCCTACGAGCAGTACTTC CASLGSYEQYF
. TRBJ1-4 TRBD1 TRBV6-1 TGTGCCAGCAGCCACCGGGACAGGGGAAATGAAAAACTGTTTTTT CASSHRDRGNEKLFF
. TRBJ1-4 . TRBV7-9 TGTGCCAGCAGACCAGGAGCGACTAATGAAAAACTGTTTTTT CASRPGATNEKLFF
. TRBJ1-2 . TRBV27 TGTGCCAGCAGCCGGGACAAGTACTATGGCTACACCTTC CASSRDKYYGYTF
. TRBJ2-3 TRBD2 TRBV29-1 TGCAGCGTTGACCGGATCGGGACTAGCGGGAGGGCAGATACGCAGTATTTT CSVDRIGTSGRADTQYF
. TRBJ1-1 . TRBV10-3 TGTGCCATGAGTAAGGGGGGGAACACTGAAGCTTTCTTT CAMSKGGNTEAFF
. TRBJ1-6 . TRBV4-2 TGTGCCAGCAGCCAAGTTACGAGCTCCTATAATTCACCCCTCCACTTT CASSQVTSSYNSPLHF
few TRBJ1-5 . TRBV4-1 TGCGCCAGCAGCCTTGGGAGCAATCAGCCCCAGCATTTT CASSLGSNQPQHF
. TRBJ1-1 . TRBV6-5 TGTGCCAGCAGCCCAGGTGGGGGGACTGAAGCTTTCTTT CASSPGGGTEAFF
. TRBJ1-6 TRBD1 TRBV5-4 TGTGCCAGCAGCGACCGGGACAGGAGCTCCTATAATTCACCCCTCCACTTT CASSDRDRSSYNSPLHF
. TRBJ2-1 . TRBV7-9 TGTGCCAGCAGCTCGGGTTTCAATGAGCAGTTCTTC CASSSGFNEQFF
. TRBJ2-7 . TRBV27 TGTGCCAGCAGTTTATCGCCCCTAGCCTACGAGCAGTACTTC CASSLSPLAYEQYF
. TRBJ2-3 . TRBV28 TGTGCCAGCAGTTTACCGGGGGTCACAGATACGCAGTATTTT CASSLPGVTDTQYF
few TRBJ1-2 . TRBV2 TGTGCCACCGTTACGACTGAGTATGGCTACACCTTC CATVTTEYGYTF
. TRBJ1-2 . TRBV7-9 TGTGCCAGCAGCCCAACCGGGACATCCTATGGCTACACCTTC CASSPTGTSYGYTF
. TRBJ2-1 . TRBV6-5 TGTGCCAGCAGTTACTCGAAGGGGTACAATGAGCAGTTCTTC CASSYSKGYNEQFF
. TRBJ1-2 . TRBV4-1 TGCGCCAGCAGCCAGGGGGCTTTATATGGCTACACCTTC CASSQGALYGYTF
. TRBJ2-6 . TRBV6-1 TGTGCCAGCAGTGAAGCTTCCAGGGCCGGGGCCAACGTCCTGACTTTC CASSEASRAGANVLTF
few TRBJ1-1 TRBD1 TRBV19 TGTGCCAGTCGGGGACAGGGTGACGACGACACTGAAGCTTTCTTT CASRGQGDDDTEAFF
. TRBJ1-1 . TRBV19 TGTGCCAGTAATAAGGAACAGGGATGGGGGAACACTGAAGCTTTCTTT CASNKEQGWGNTEAFF
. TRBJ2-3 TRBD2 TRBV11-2 TGTGCCAGCAGCTTCCCTTTAAGCGGGGGGACCACAGATACGCAGTATTTT CASSFPLSGGTTDTQYF
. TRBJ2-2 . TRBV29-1 TGCAGCGTTGAAGGGAACACCGGGGAGCTGTTTTTT CSVEGNTGELFF
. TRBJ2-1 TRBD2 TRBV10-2 TGCGCCACAAGGGGGACTAGCGGGAGGGATCAGAACAATGAGCAGTTCTTC CATRGTSGRDQNNEQFF
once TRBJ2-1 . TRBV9 TGTGCCAGCAGCGCAGATCCGCCTGCTTACAATGAGCAGTTCTTC CASSADPPAYNEQFF
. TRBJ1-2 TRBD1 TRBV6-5 TGTGCCAGCAGTGAAGGGGGCGCGTACTATGGCTACACCTTC CASSEGGAYYGYTF
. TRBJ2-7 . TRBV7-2 TGTGCCAGCAGCTTAGGGGACTGGATTTACTACGAGCAGTACTTC CASSLGDWIYYEQYF
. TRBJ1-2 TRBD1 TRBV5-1 TGCGCCAGCAGCTTGAATGCAGGGGGTGTCTATTATGGCTACACCTTC CASSLNAGGVYYGYTF
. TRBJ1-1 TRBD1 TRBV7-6 TGTGCCAGCAGCCTGGGACAGATGAACACTGAAGCTTTCTTT CASSLGQMNTEAFF
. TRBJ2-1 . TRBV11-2 TGTGCCAGCAGCTTAGAGTCGGGCCCGCTTAATGAGCAGTTCTTC CASSLESGPLNEQFF
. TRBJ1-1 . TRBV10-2 TGCGCCAGCAATGGGAACACTGAAGCTTTCTTT CASNGNTEAFF
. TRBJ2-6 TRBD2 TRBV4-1 TGCGCCAGCAGCCAATTTTTACAGGGACTAGGTGCTGGGGCCAACGTCCTGACTTTC CASSQFLQGLGAGANVLTF
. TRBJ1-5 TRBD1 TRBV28 TGTGCCAGCGGGGACAGGGGACAGCCCCAGCATTTT CASGDRGQPQHF
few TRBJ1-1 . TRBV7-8 TGTGCCAGCAGCTTAAAGGTTTCTAATCGGGACACTGAAGCTTTCTTT CASSLKVSNRDTEAFF
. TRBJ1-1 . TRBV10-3 TGTGCCATCTCGCCAGGGACCCTTGAAGCTTTCTTT CAISPGTLEAFF
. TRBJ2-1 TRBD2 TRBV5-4 TGTGCCAGCACCCCCCCCGGAGCGGGATACAATGAGCAGTTCTTC CASTPPGAGYNEQFF
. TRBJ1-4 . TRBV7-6 TGTGCCAGCAGATTCCGACCGGCAACTAATGAAAAACTGTTTTTT CASRFRPATNEKLFF
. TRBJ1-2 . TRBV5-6 TGTGCCAGCAGCTTGGGGCCAGGTAATAACTATGGCTACACCTTC CASSLGPGNNYGYTF
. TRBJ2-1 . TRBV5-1 TGCGCCAGCAGCTTGGATGGGACAGAGCAGTTCTTC CASSLDGTEQFF
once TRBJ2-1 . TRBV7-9 TGTGCCAGCAGTCCACACGTACGGACAGCGAACAATGAGCAGTTCTTC CASSPHVRTANNEQFF
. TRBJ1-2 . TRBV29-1 TGCAGCGTTGACCTAGGAGGATATGGCTACACCTTC CSVDLGGYGYTF
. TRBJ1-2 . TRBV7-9 TGTGCCAGCAGCCACGGGACGGAATTAAAGAGCAACTATGGCTACACCTTC CASSHGTELKSNYGYTF
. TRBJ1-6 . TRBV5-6 TGTGCCAGCAGCTCCCGAGGGGGGGTAATTGATTCACCCCTCCACTTT CASSSRGGVIDSPLHF
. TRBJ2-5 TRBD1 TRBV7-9 TGTGCCAGCAGCTTAAGGTCCCCCATTAGGGGGCTGCAGGAGACCCAGTACTTC CASSLRSPIRGLQETQYF